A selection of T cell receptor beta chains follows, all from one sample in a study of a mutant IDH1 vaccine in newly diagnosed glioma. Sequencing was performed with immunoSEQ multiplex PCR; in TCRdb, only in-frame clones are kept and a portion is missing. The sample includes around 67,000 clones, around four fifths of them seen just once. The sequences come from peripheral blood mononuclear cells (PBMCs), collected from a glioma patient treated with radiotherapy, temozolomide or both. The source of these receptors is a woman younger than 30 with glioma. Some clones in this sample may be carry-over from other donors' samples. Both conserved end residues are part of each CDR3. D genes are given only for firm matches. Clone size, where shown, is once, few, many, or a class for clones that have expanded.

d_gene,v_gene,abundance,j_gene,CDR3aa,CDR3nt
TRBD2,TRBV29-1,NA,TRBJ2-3,CSGGGRHTDTQYF,TGCAGCGGGGGGGGACGCCACACAGATACGCAGTATTTT
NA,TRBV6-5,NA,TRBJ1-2,CASSYSLEYGYTF,TGTGCCAGCAGTTACTCGCTGGAATATGGCTACACCTTC
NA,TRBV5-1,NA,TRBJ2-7,CASSLGGDEQYF,TGCGCCAGCAGCTTGGGAGGTGACGAGCAGTACTTC
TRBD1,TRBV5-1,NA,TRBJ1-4,CASTDGTGNEKLFF,TGCGCCAGCACCGACGGGACAGGTAATGAAAAACTGTTTTTT
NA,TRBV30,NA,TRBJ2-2,CAWKVGPDTGELFF,TGTGCCTGGAAAGTGGGACCGGACACCGGGGAGCTGTTTTTT
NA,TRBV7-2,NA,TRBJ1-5,CASSLSGGGGRNQPQHF,TGTGCCAGCAGCCTTTCGGGGGGGGGCGGGCGCAATCAGCCCCAGCATTTT
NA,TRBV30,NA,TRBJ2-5,CAWDTRGETQYF,TGTGCCTGGGATACTAGGGGGGAGACCCAGTACTTC
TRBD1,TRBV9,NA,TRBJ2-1,CASSEGQGSHNEQFF,TGTGCCAGCAGCGAGGGACAGGGGAGTCACAATGAGCAGTTCTTC
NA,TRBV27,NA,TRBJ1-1,CASTSQGFGTEAFF,TGTGCCAGCACCTCCCAGGGGTTTGGCACTGAAGCTTTCTTT
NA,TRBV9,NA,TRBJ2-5,CASSEGLRETQYF,TGTGCCAGCAGCGAGGGTTTACGGGAGACCCAGTACTTC
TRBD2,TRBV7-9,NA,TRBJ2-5,CASSSRLGLAWYNWTQYF,TGTGCCAGCAGCTCAAGGTTGGGACTAGCGTGGTATAATTGGACCCAGTACTTC
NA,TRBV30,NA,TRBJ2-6,CAWRNRVSGANVLTF,TGTGCCTGGAGAAACAGGGTCTCTGGGGCCAACGTCCTGACTTTC
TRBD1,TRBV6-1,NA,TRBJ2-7,CASSDFWDRLYEQYF,TGTGCCAGCAGTGACTTCTGGGACAGACTTTACGAGCAGTACTTC
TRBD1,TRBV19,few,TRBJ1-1,CASSTYGQGRDEAFF,TGTGCCAGTAGCACTTACGGACAGGGCAGGGACGAAGCTTTCTTT
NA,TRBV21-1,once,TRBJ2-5,CASSKALGRGGQETQYF,TGTGCCAGCAGCAAAGCGCTGGGGCGGGGGGGGCAAGAGACCCAGTACTTC
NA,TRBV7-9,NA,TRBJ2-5,CASSLKVEETQYF,TGTGCCAGCAGCTTAAAAGTGGAAGAGACCCAGTACTTC
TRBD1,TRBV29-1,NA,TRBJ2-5,CSVGQGAWETQYF,TGCAGCGTTGGGCAGGGGGCGTGGGAGACCCAGTACTTC
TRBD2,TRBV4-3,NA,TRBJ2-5,CASSQGRRGGLETQYF,TGCGCCAGCAGCCAAGGAAGACGGGGGGGCTTAGAGACCCAGTACTTC
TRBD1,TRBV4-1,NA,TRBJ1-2,CASSQETGLDYGYTF,TGCGCCAGCAGCCAAGAGACAGGGCTCGACTATGGCTACACCTTC
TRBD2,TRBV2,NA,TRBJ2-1,CASTQTSGIKVEQFF,TGTGCCAGCACTCAGACTAGCGGGATCAAGGTTGAGCAGTTCTTC
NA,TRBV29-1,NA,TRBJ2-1,CSGDSLSSYNEQFF,TGCAGCGGCGACAGCCTGAGCTCCTACAATGAGCAGTTCTTC
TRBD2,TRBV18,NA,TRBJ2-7,CASSLPALAGTFYEQYF,TGTGCCAGCTCACTTCCGGCGCTAGCGGGAACTTTTTACGAGCAGTACTTC
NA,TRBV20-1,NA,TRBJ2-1,CSAERVEQFF,TGCAGTGCTGAGCGGGTCGAGCAGTTCTTC
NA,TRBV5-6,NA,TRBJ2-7,CASSRDTYEQYF,TGTGCCAGCAGCCGGGACACCTACGAGCAGTACTTC
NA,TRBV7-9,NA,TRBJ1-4,CASSIDNEKLFF,TGTGCCAGCAGCATAGATAATGAAAAACTGTTTTTT
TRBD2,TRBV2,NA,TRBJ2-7,CASSGGFSYEQYF,TGTGCCAGCTCGGGGGGGTTCTCCTACGAGCAGTACTTC
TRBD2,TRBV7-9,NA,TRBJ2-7,CASRSRTSGTEQYF,TGTGCCAGCAGGAGTCGGACTAGCGGGACCGAGCAGTACTTC
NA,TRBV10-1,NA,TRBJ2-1,CASSESPEYEQFF,TGCGCCAGCAGTGAGTCGCCCGAATATGAGCAGTTCTTC
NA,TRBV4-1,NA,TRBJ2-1,CASSQGQDLPYNEQFF,TGCGCCAGCAGCCAGGGCCAGGATCTCCCCTACAATGAGCAGTTCTTC
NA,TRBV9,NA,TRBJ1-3,CASSTSGTGNTIYF,TGTGCCAGCAGCACCTCAGGAACTGGAAACACCATATATTTT
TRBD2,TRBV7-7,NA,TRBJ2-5,CASSLGRERETQYF,TGTGCTAGCAGCTTAGGGCGGGAGAGGGAGACCCAGTACTTC
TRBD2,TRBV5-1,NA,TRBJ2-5,CASSLATLAGGETQYF,TGCGCCAGCAGCTTGGCCACGTTAGCGGGAGGGGAGACCCAGTACTTC
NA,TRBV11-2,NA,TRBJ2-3,CASSIIRTDTQYF,TGTGCCAGCAGCATTATACGCACAGATACGCAGTATTTT
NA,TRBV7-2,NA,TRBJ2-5,CASSPLRGGNQYF,TGTGCCAGCAGCCCACTGAGGGGGGGAAACCAGTACTTC
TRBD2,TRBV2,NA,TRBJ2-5,CAAGPSGGASETQYF,TGTGCAGCCGGGCCTAGCGGGGGGGCCTCAGAGACCCAGTACTTC
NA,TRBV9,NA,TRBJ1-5,CASSVSGVPNQPQHF,TGTGCCAGCAGCGTATCAGGGGTCCCCAATCAGCCCCAGCATTTT
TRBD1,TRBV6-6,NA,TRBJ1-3,CASSLQGEGNTIYF,TGTGCCAGCAGCCTTCAGGGGGAAGGAAACACCATATATTTT
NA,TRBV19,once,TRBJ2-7,CASSIVAERTYEQYF,TGTGCCAGTAGTATAGTGGCAGAGAGGACCTACGAGCAGTACTTC
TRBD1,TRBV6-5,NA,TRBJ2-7,CASSSPTGGSYEQYF,TGTGCCAGCAGTTCCCCGACAGGGGGCTCCTACGAGCAGTACTTC
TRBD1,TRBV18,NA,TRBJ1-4,CASSPSRTGAGEKLFF,TGTGCCAGCTCACCTTCTCGGACAGGGGCGGGAGAAAAACTGTTTTTT
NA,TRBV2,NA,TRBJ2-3,CASNRGPPDTQYF,TGTGCCAGCAATCGGGGACCACCAGATACGCAGTATTTT
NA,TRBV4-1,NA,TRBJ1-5,CASSQVQASNQPQHF,TGCGCCAGCAGCCAAGTACAAGCCAGCAATCAGCCCCAGCATTTT